What follows describes a single T cell receptor (beta chain). This entry is derived from a study of cytomegalovirus exposure and HLA in healthy donors. Trimming left V 3 bases short and J 0 bases short, with 6 bases between. This CDR3 spans 14 amino acids. From germline, CDR1 is SGHAT and CDR2 FQDESV (reference sequence). Only in-frame clones appear in the TCRdb table, and some are missing; sequencing was by immunoSEQ multiplex PCR. The table records 68,000 or so clones, 90% to 95% of them present only once. The J gene is TRBJ1-3, the V gene TRBV11-1; D gene uncertain. Sequencing was carried out using PBMCs. This clonotype was obtained from a man between 18 and 35 years old in good health and CMV-seronegative. The CDR3 DNA reads TGTGCCAGCAGCTTTGCACTCTCTGGAAACACCATATATTTT. Encoded protein: CASSFALSGNTIYF. Complete variable domain (other parts from reference TRBV11-1 and TRBJ1-3): EAEVAQSPRYKITEKSQAVAFWCDPISGHATLYWYRQILGQGPELLVQFQDESVVDDSQLPKDRFSAERLKGVDSTLKIQPAELGDSAMYLCASSFALSGNTIYFGEGSWLTVV.